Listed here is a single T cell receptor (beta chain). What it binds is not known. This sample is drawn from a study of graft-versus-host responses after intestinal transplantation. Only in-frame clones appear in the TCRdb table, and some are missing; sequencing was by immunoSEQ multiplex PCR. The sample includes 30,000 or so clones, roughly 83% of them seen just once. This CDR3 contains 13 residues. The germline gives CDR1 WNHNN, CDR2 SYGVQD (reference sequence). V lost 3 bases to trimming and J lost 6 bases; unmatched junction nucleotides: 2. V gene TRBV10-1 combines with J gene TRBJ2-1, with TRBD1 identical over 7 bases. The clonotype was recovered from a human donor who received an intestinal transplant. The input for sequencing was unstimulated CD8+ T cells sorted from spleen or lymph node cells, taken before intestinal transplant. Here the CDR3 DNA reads TGCGCCAGCAGTGACGCAGGGGGCAATGAGCAGTTCTTC. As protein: CASSDAGGNEQFF.